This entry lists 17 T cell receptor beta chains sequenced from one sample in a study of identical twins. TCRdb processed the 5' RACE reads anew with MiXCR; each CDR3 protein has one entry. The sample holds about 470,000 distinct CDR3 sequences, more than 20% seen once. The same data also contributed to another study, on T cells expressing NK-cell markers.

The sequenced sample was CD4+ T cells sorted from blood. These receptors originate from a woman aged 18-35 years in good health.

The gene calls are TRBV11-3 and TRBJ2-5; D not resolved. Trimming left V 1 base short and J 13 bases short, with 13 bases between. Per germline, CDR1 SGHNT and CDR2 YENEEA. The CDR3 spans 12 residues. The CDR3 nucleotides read TGTGCCAGCAGCTTAGTCGGAAAGGGCCGGTACTTC. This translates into CASSLVGKGRYF.

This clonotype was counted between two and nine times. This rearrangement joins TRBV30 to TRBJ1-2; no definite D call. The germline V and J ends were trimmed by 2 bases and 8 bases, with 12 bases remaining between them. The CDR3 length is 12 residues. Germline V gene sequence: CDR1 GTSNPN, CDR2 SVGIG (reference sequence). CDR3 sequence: CAWSLRAWGYTF. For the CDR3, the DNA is TGTGCCTGGAGTCTAAGGGCCTGGGGCTACACCTTC.

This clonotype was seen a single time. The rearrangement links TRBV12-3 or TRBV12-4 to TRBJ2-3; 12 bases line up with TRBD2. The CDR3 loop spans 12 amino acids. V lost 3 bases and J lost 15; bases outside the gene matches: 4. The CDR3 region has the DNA TGTGCCAGCAGTTTGCTAGCGGGGGGGCCCTATTTT. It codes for CASSLLAGGPYF.

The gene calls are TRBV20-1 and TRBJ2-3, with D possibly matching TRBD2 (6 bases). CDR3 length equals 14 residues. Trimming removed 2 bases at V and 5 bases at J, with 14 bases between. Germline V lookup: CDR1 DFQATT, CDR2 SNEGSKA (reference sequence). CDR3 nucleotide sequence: TGCAGTGCTAGATCCGGGGGTGGCGGAGATACGCAGTATTTT. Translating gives CSARSGGGGDTQYF.

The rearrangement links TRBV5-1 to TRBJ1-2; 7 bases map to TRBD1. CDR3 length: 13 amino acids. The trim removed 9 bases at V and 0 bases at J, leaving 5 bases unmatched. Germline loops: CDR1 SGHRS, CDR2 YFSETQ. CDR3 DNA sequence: TGCGCCACCCGACAGGGAGCTAACTATGGCTACACCTTC. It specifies CATRQGANYGYTF.

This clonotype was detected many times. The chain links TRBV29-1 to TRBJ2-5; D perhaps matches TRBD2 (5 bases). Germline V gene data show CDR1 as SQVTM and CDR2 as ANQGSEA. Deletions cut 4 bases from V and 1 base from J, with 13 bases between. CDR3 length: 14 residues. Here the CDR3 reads CSVGTGNSQETQYF. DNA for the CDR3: TGCAGCGTTGGGACCGGGAATTCCCAAGAGACCCAGTACTTC.

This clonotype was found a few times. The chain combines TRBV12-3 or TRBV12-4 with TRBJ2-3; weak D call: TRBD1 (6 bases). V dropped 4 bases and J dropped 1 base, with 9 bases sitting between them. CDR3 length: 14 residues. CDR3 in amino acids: CASSSWTGTDTQYF. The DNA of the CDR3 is TGTGCCAGCAGTTCTTGGACAGGCACAGATACGCAGTATTTT.

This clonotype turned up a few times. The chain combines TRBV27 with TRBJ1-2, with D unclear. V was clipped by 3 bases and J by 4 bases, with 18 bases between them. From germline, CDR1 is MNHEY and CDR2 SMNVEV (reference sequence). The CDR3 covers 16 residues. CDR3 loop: CASSLGRSPGPYGYTF. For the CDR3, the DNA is TGTGCCAGCAGTTTGGGGAGGAGTCCGGGCCCCTATGGCTACACCTTC.

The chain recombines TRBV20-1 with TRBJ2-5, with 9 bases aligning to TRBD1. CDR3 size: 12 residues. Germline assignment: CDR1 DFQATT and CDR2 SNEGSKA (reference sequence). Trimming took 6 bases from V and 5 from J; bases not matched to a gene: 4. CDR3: CSAVGQGETQYF. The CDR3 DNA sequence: TGCAGTGCCGTCGGACAGGGGGAGACCCAGTACTTC.

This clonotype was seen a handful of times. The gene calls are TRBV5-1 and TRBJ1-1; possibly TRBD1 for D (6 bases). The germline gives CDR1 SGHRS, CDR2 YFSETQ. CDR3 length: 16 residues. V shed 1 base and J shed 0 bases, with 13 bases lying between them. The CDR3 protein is CASSLFGQLMNTEAFF. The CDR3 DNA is TGCGCCAGCAGCTTGTTTGGACAGTTAATGAACACTGAAGCTTTCTTT.

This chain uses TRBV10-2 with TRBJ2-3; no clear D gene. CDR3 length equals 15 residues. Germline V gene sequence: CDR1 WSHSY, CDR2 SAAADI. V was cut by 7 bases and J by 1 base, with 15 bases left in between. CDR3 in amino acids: CASILRRSGTDTQYF. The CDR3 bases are TGCGCCAGCATCCTTCGGCGGTCTGGCACAGATACGCAGTATTTT.

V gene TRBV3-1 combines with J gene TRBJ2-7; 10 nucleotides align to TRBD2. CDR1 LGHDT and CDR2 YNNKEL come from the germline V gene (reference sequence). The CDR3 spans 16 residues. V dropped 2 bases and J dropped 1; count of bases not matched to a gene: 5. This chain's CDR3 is CASSQTSGKGSYEQYF. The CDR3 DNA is TGTGCCAGCAGCCAAACTAGCGGGAAGGGGTCCTACGAGCAGTACTTC.

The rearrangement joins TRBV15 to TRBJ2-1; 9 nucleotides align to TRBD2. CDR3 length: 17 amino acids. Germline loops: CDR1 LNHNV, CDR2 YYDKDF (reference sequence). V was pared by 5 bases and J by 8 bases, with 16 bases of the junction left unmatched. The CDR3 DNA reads TGTGCCACCAGCCCTCGGAGAACGGGACTAGCATTGGATGAGCAGTTCTTC. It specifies CATSPRRTGLALDEQFF.

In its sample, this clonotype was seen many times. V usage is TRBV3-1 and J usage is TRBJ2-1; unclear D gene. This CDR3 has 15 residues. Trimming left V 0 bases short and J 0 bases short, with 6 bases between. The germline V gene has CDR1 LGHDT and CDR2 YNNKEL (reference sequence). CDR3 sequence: CASSQDGSSYNEQFF. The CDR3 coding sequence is TGTGCCAGCAGCCAAGACGGAAGCTCCTACAATGAGCAGTTCTTC.

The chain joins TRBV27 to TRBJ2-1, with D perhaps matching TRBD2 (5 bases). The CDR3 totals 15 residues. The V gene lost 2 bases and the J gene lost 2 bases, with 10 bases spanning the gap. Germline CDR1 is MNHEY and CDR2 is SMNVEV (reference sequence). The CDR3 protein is CASSLEGRTYNEQFF. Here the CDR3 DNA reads TGTGCCAGCAGTTTAGAGGGTAGGACCTACAATGAGCAGTTCTTC.

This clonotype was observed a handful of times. The CDR3 loop is CASSSRTSGPNTGELFF. CDR3 coding DNA: TGCGCCAGCAGCTCCCGGACTAGCGGTCCGAACACCGGGGAGCTGTTTTTT. J is TRBJ2-2 and V is TRBV4-3, with TRBD2 matching 10 bases. Germline-derived CDR1 and CDR2 are LGHNA and YSLEER. With V trimmed by 5 bases and J by 0 bases, 6 bases remained unmatched. The CDR3 has 17 residues.

CDR3 loop: CASSLSLAAQETQYF. As DNA, the CDR3 is TGCGCCAGCAGCTTGAGCTTAGCGGCTCAAGAGACCCAGTACTTC. The J gene is TRBJ2-5, the V gene TRBV5-1, with a weak D call TRBD2 (6 bases). Trimming stripped 1 base from V and 2 bases from J, with 12 bases between. The CDR3 contains 15 residues. Germline V gene data show CDR1 as SGHRS and CDR2 as YFSETQ.